This T cell receptor beta chain was profiled in a study of blood T cell repertoires in COVID-19. The wider study: Specimens from acute and convalescent COVID-19 originated in the United States, Italy and Spain. Sample material is recorded as cDNA or gDNA derived from T cells, B-cell-depleted T cells, or PBMCs.

The authors' processing: Reference gene primer amplification gave estimated nucleated cell counts. Method: immunoSEQ multiplex PCR; TCRdb's copy keeps in-frame clones and lacks some. V and J calls and clone size are copied from that table; D and trimming were computed from the DNA. The table has more than 200,000 clones, under 90% seen once. This CDR3 has 12 residues. V lost 8 bases and J lost 2, with 8 bases in between. Germline CDR1 SEHNR, CDR2 FQNEAQ (reference sequence). The J gene is TRBJ2-3, the V gene TRBV7-9; no reliable D call. Sequences were obtained from peripheral blood. This receptor was obtained from a man in his sixties with acute or convalescent COVID-19. The CDR3 DNA sequence: TGTGCCAGCGAGCGCTCCACAGATACGCAGTATTTT. This translates into CASERSTDTQYF.